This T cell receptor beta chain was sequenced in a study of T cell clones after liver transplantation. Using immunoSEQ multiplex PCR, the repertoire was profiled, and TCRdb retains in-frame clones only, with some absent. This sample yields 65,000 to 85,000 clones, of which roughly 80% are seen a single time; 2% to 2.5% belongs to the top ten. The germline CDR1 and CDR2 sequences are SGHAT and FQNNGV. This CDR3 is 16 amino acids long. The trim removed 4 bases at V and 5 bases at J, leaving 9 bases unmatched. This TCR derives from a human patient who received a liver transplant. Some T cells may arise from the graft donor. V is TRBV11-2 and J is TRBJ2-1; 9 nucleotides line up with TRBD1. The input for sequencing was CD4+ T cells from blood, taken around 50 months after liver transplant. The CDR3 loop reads CASSSPDRGNHNEQFF. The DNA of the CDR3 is TGTGCCAGCAGCTCCCCGGACAGGGGTAACCACAATGAGCAGTTCTTC.